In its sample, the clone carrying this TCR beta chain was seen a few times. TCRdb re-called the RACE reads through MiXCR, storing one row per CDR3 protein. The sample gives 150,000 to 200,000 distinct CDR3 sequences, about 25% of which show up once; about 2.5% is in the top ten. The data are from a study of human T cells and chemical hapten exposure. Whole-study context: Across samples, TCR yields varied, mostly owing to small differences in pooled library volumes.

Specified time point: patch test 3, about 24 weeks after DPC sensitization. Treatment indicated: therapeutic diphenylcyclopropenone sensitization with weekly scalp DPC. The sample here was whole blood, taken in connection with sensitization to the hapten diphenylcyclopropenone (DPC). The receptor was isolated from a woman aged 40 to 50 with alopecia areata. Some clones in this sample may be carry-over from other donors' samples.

The CDR3 loop reads CSANSAERNTGELFF. For the CDR3, the DNA is TGCAGTGCTAACTCCGCGGAGAGGAACACCGGGGAGCTGTTTTTT. J is TRBJ2-2 and V is TRBV20-1; D is unclear. The V end was cut by 4 bases, the J end by 1 base, with 13 bases between. This CDR3 has 15 residues. CDR1 and CDR2 (germline): DFQATT, SNEGSKA (reference sequence).